Presented here are 18 T cell receptor beta chains from one specimen sequenced in a study of follicular helper T cells after annual influenza vaccination. The assay was immunoSEQ multiplex PCR, and TCRdb's table has in-frame clones only and misses some. The sample consists of roughly 9,000 clones, approximately 86% of them appearing once. Time point indicated: 2013-2014 season, 7 days after vaccination. Sequencing used CXCR5+ CD38- circulating T follicular helper cells from blood, obtained 7 days after influenza vaccination. Noted subset: circulating Tfh, non-naive CD4+CXCR5+PD-1+ (ICOS+CD38+ or ICOS-CD38-). These receptors originate from an adult who received the influenza vaccine.

The gene calls are TRBV4-3 and TRBJ1-2; D unclear. Germline V lookup: CDR1 LGHNA, CDR2 YSLEER. The CDR3 covers 16 residues. The V end lost 0 bases, the J end lost 5 bases, and 16 bases lay between the germline ends. Here the CDR3 DNA reads TGCGCCAGCAGCCAAGATTCCGGCGGAGGAAGGTATGGCTACACCTTC. Translation: CASSQDSGGGRYGYTF.

V and J are TRBV14 and TRBJ2-3; D remains ambiguous. The CDR3 length is 14 residues. The ends were cut back, 5 bases at V and 4 bases at J, with 13 bases in the middle. Germline V CDR1 and CDR2: SGHDN, FVKESK. CDR3 in DNA: TGTGCCAGCAGCTTCACCTACGGGTCAGATACGCAGTATTTT. Translated: CASSFTYGSDTQYF.

The chain links TRBV28 to TRBJ2-6; D remains unclear. V was clipped by 2 bases and J by 2 bases, with 10 bases between them. The CDR3 totals 16 residues. Germline V gene sequence: CDR1 MDHEN, CDR2 SYDVKM. The CDR3, as DNA: TGTGCCAGCAGTTTAGGCTCTATCCCTGGGGCCAACGTCCTGACTTTC. Translating gives CASSLGSIPGANVLTF.

The rearrangement uses TRBV10-2 and TRBJ2-3; D is uncertain. V lost 4 bases and J lost 3, with 14 bases in between. Germline V CDR1 and CDR2: WSHSY, SAAADI. The CDR3 is 15 residues long. CDR3 region: CASSGKGIRTDTQYF. The CDR3 bases are TGCGCCAGCAGTGGTAAAGGGATTAGAACAGATACGCAGTATTTT.

The chain recombines TRBV6-5 with TRBJ2-1, with 7 bases matching TRBD2. CDR3 length: 11 residues. Germline loops: CDR1 MNHEY, CDR2 SVGAGI. Trimming cost V 6 bases and J 10 bases; bases outside gene matches: 3. The DNA of the CDR3 is TGTGCCAGCAGAGAGCGGGACGAGCAGTTCTTC. Its protein is CASRERDEQFF.

The V call is TRBV9, the J call TRBJ1-5, with D maybe TRBD1 (5 bases). The CDR3 is 15 residues long. The V and J ends lost 0 bases and 5 bases respectively, with 12 bases between them. Per the germline V gene, CDR1 is SGDLS and CDR2 is YYNGEE. The CDR3 sequence is CASSVEPGRHQPQHF. In nucleotides, the CDR3 is TGTGCCAGCAGCGTAGAGCCGGGGCGGCATCAGCCCCAGCATTTT.

The sample holds one count of this clone. This rearrangement joins TRBV4-2 to TRBJ2-2, with D perhaps being TRBD1 or TRBD2 (5 bases each). V was trimmed by 0 bases and J by 15 bases, leaving 20 bases between them. This CDR3 comprises 15 residues. Germline-derived CDR1 and CDR2 are LGHNA and YNFKEQ. The CDR3 DNA reads TGTGCCAGCAGCCAAGATCCCGGGGCCCAGTTCACGGTGTTTTTT. Its protein is CASSQDPGAQFTVFF.

V and J are TRBV6-6 and TRBJ1-5, with unresolved D. V was pared by 6 bases and J by 0 bases, with 12 bases between. The CDR3 extends over 15 amino acids. CDR1 MNHNY and CDR2 SVGAGI come from the germline V gene (reference sequence). The CDR3 loop reads CASRPGEFSNQPQHF. The CDR3 DNA reads as TGTGCCAGCAGACCCGGGGAGTTTAGCAATCAGCCCCAGCATTTT.

This chain connects TRBV7-3 to TRBJ2-3; D ambiguous. The CDR3 has 14 residues. Germline V gives CDR1 SGHTA, CDR2 FQGTGA. V gave up 5 bases and J gave up 2 bases, with 11 bases separating them. CDR3 nucleotides: TGTGCCAGCAGCCCACGCGCCTCCACAGATACGCAGTATTTT. This sequence encodes CASSPRASTDTQYF. Variable domain in full (rest from reference TRBV7-3 and TRBJ2-3): GAGVSQTPSNKVTEKGKYVELRCDPISGHTALYWYRQSLGQGPEFLIYFQGTGAADDSGLPNDRFFAVRPEGSVSTLKIQRTERGDSAVYLCASSPRASTDTQYFGPGTRLTVL.

For this clone: At one end the junction does not follow the germline gene, possibly because of a read error. The CDR3 coding sequence is TGTACCAGCAGTGTCAGACAGGGGGATGAAGCTTTCTTT. This encodes CTSSVRQGDEAFF. V usage is TRBV27 and J usage is TRBJ1-1, with 9 nucleotides matching TRBD1. Germline V lookup: CDR1 MNHEY, CDR2 SMNVEV (reference sequence). The CDR3 runs to 13 residues.

The genes are TRBV6-1 and TRBJ1-2; D might be TRBD1 (5 bases). There are 13 residues in the CDR3. Germline values: CDR1 MNHNS, CDR2 SASEGT. V shed 3 bases and J shed 6 bases, with 11 bases lying between them. This CDR3 is CASSDWDGDGYTF. The CDR3 region has the DNA TGTGCCAGCAGTGATTGGGACGGAGATGGCTACACCTTC.

The chain couples TRBV7-2 to TRBJ2-2; TRBD2 matches 13 bases. The length of the CDR3 is 15 residues. V gave up 5 bases and J gave up 7 bases; unmatched junction bases: 4. Germline CDR1 reads SGHTA; CDR2 reads FQGNSA. The CDR3 DNA sequence: TGTGCCAGCAGCCGGACTAGCGGGAGCATCGGGGAGCTGTTTTTT. It specifies CASSRTSGSIGELFF.

The chain joins TRBV5-1 to TRBJ2-2; D is unclear. CDR1 and CDR2 (germline): SGHRS, YFSETQ. CDR3 length equals 14 residues. V lost 0 bases to trimming and J lost 5 bases, with 8 bases between them. CDR3 residues: CASSLGPRTGELFF. The DNA of the CDR3 is TGCGCCAGCAGCTTGGGGCCCCGAACCGGGGAGCTGTTTTTT.

The V gene is TRBV5-1, the J gene TRBJ1-4; D may be TRBD1 (5 bases). V lost 5 bases to trimming and J lost 5 bases, with 13 bases between them. The CDR3 contains 14 residues. Germline-derived CDR1 and CDR2 are SGHRS and YFSETQ. The CDR3 spells CASRRGSANEKLFF. As DNA, the CDR3 is TGCGCCAGCAGAAGGGGATCTGCGAATGAAAAACTGTTTTTT.

The gene calls are TRBV19 and TRBJ1-5, with unresolved D. Between the trimmed V and J ends, which lost 4 bases and 11 bases, there was a span of 21 bases. The CDR3 is made up of 15 amino acids. Germline V gene data show CDR1 as LNHDA and CDR2 as SQIVND (reference sequence). CDR3 coding DNA: TGTGCCAGTAGTAATACGGCCGGCCCCGAGATGTCCCAGCATTTT. This codes for CASSNTAGPEMSQHF.

The rearrangement joins TRBV28 to TRBJ2-7, with TRBD2 matching 8 bases. This CDR3 comprises 15 residues. Germline values: CDR1 MDHEN, CDR2 SYDVKM. V lost 4 bases, J lost 2 bases, and 7 bases stayed unmatched. CDR3 in DNA: TGTGCCAGCAGTTCTAGTAGCGGGGCAGCCTACGAGCAGTACTTC. Translating it yields CASSSSSGAAYEQYF. Combining the CDR3 with reference TRBV28 and TRBJ2-7 gives the whole variable domain DVKVTQSSRYLVKRTGEKVFLECVQDMDHENMFWYRQDPGLGLRLIYFSYDVKMKEKGDIPEGYSVSREKKERFSLILESASTNQTSMYLCASSSSSGAAYEQYFGPGTRLTVT.

This clone was detected only once. V and J are TRBV28 and TRBJ1-3; D gene uncertain. The CDR3 is 15 residues long. V lost 1 base to trimming and J lost 2 bases, with 9 bases between them. CDR1 MDHEN and CDR2 SYDVKM come from the germline V gene. Written as DNA, the CDR3 is TGTGCCAGCAGTTTATCAGGTTTAACTGGAAACACCATATATTTT. Amino acid sequence: CASSLSGLTGNTIYF. Variable domain in full (rest from reference TRBV28 and TRBJ1-3): DVKVTQSSRYLVKRTGEKVFLECVQDMDHENMFWYRQDPGLGLRLIYFSYDVKMKEKGDIPEGYSVSREKKERFSLILESASTNQTSMYLCASSLSGLTGNTIYFGEGSWLTVV.

The chain uses TRBV5-5 and TRBJ2-5; 11 bases fit TRBD2. Germline-derived CDR1 and CDR2 are SGHKS and YYEKEE (reference sequence). The CDR3 consists of 14 residues. V gave up 3 bases and J gave up 5 bases; unmatched junction bases: 3. The CDR3 here is CASSSTSGSETQYF. The DNA of the CDR3 is TGTGCCAGCAGCTCAACTAGCGGGAGTGAGACCCAGTACTTC.